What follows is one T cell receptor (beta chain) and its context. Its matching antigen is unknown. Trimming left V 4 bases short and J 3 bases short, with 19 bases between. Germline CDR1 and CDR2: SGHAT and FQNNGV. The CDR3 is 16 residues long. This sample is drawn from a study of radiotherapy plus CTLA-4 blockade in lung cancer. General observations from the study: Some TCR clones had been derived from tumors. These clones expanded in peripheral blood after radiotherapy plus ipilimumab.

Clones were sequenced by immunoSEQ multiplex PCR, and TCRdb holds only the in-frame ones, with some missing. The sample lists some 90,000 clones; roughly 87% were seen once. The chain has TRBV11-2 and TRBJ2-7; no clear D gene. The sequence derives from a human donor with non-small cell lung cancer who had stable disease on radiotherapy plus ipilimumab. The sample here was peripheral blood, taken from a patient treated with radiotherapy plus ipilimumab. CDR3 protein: CASSSPRTRRNYEQYF. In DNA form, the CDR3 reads TGTGCCAGCAGCTCCCCCCGGACCCGACGGAACTACGAGCAGTACTTC.